A selection of T cell receptor beta chains follows, all from one sample in a study of shared clonotypes between healthy human individuals. The table came from immunoSEQ multiplex PCR; TCRdb's copy has only in-frame clones and leaves some out. The sample yields more than 2,000,000 clones, approximately 95% seen once. The sequenced sample was naive CD4+ T cells from PBMCs. The source of these receptors is a man between 18 and 35 years old in good health. Some clones in this sample may be carry-over from other donors' samples. Both conserved end residues are part of each CDR3. Each record gives: J gene, V gene, clone size, D gene, CDR3 protein, CDR3 DNA. The D gene is left open where the match is weak. Expanded clones are given a class, and other clones once, few, many or no size at all.

>TRBJ2-4|TRBV5-1|-|-
CASSSGTPAKNIQYF
TGCGCCAGCAGCTCGGGGACACCAGCCAAAAACATTCAGTACTTC
>TRBJ2-2|TRBV10-3|-|-
CAISEKGELNTGELFF
TGTGCCATCAGTGAAAAGGGGGAGCTAAACACCGGGGAGCTGTTTTTT
>TRBJ2-1|TRBV28|-|-
CASSKGGAVNEQFF
TGTGCCAGCAGTAAGGGGGGAGCAGTAAATGAGCAGTTCTTC
>TRBJ1-1|TRBV5-4|-|-
CASSLGPTEAFF
TGTGCCAGCAGCTTAGGGCCCACTGAAGCTTTCTTT
>TRBJ1-5|TRBV28|-|-
CASSSPTDPTRTNQPQHF
TGTGCCAGCAGTTCCCCGACAGATCCCACAAGAACTAATCAGCCCCAGCATTTT
>TRBJ2-6|TRBV18|-|TRBD1
CASSSQGVNGANVLTF
TGTGCCAGCTCATCACAGGGGGTTAATGGGGCCAACGTCCTGACTTTC
>TRBJ1-4|TRBV28|-|-
CASRPGTPDNEKLFF
TGTGCCAGCAGGCCCGGGACACCGGATAATGAAAAACTGTTTTTT
>TRBJ2-7|TRBV6-1|-|TRBD2
CANSDRGAYEQYF
TGTGCCAACAGTGACCGGGGGGCCTACGAGCAGTACTTC
>TRBJ1-1|TRBV6-5|-|TRBD1
CASRSKRTGVTEAFF
TGTGCCAGCAGGAGCAAAAGGACAGGGGTCACTGAAGCTTTCTTT
>TRBJ2-2|TRBV6-5|-|-
CASSYSVQSGELFF
TGTGCCAGCAGTTACTCGGTCCAGTCCGGGGAGCTGTTTTTT
>TRBJ2-7|TRBV30|-|-
CAWSLVGFVEQYF
TGTGCCTGGAGTCTGGTTGGATTTGTCGAGCAGTACTTC
>TRBJ2-5|TRBV7-9|-|TRBD2
CASSTSGSFQETQYF
TGTGCCAGCAGTACTAGCGGGAGTTTTCAGGAGACCCAGTACTTC
>TRBJ2-3|TRBV6-1|once|-
CASSDRGTSTDTQYF
TGTGCCAGCAGTGACCGGGGTACTAGCACAGATACGCAGTATTTT
>TRBJ2-3|TRBV27|-|-
CASRKSTDTQYF
TGTGCCAGCAGAAAGAGCACAGATACGCAGTATTTT
>TRBJ2-1|TRBV7-9|-|-
CASSLEAGPPYNEQFF
TGTGCCAGCAGCTTGGAGGCAGGGCCTCCTTACAATGAGCAGTTCTTC
>TRBJ2-1|TRBV29-1|-|-
CSAGSSYNEQFF
TGCTCCGCGGGTAGCAGTTACAATGAGCAGTTCTTC
>TRBJ2-3|TRBV28|-|TRBD2
CASSLRTRPYTDTQYF
TGTGCCAGCAGTTTGCGGACTAGACCCTACACAGATACGCAGTATTTT
>TRBJ1-1|TRBV19|-|-
CASSIQGVDTEAFF
TGTGCCAGTAGTATCCAGGGTGTGGACACTGAAGCTTTCTTT
>TRBJ1-1|TRBV7-2|-|TRBD1
CASSRGTGANTEAFF
TGTGCCAGCAGCCGCGGGACAGGGGCGAACACTGAAGCTTTCTTT
>TRBJ2-7|TRBV12-5|-|-
CASGIQGADEQYF
TGTGCTAGTGGCATACAGGGAGCGGACGAGCAGTACTTC
>TRBJ1-1|TRBV28|-|-
CASSTGGGTEAFF
TGTGCCAGCAGTACGGGCGGGGGCACTGAAGCTTTCTTT
>TRBJ2-7|TRBV6-1|-|TRBD2
CASTRAGGSYEQYF
TGTGCCAGCACCCGAGCGGGAGGCTCCTACGAGCAGTACTTC
>TRBJ2-7|TRBV11-2|-|-
CASSLLGYPYEQYF
TGTGCCAGCAGCTTACTGGGCTATCCCTACGAGCAGTACTTC
>TRBJ2-6|TRBV6-1|-|-
CASSVSSTAGGANVLTF
TGTGCCAGCAGTGTTTCTAGTACGGCGGGTGGGGCCAACGTCCTGACTTTC
>TRBJ1-2|TRBV20-1|few|-
CSAMSNYGYTF
TGCAGTGCTATGAGTAACTATGGCTACACCTTC
>TRBJ1-1|TRBV14|-|-
CASSQSNWNTEAFF
TGTGCCAGCAGCCAGTCCAATTGGAACACTGAAGCTTTCTTT
>TRBJ2-2|TRBV5-4|-|-
CASSLDSRGTGELFF
TGTGCCAGCAGCTTGGACTCCAGGGGCACCGGGGAGCTGTTTTTT
>TRBJ1-1|TRBV5-1|-|-
CASSSMVTGFTEAFF
TGCGCCAGCAGCTCAATGGTGACGGGGTTTACTGAAGCTTTCTTT
>TRBJ2-1|TRBV5-1|-|TRBD2
CASSPGTSGDNEQFF
TGCGCCAGCAGCCCTGGGACTAGCGGGGACAATGAGCAGTTCTTC
>TRBJ1-1|TRBV28|-|TRBD1
CASSFDRVLGAFF
TGTGCCAGCAGTTTTGACAGGGTTTTAGGCGCTTTCTTT
>TRBJ2-1|TRBV5-1|-|-
CASSLENFYNEQFF
TGCGCCAGCAGCTTGGAGAACTTCTACAATGAGCAGTTCTTC
>TRBJ1-5|TRBV20-1|-|-
CSAGVWPQHF
TGCAGTGCGGGGGTTTGGCCCCAGCATTTT
>TRBJ1-5|TRBV19|-|-
CASRGRQGRGQPQHF
TGTGCCAGTAGAGGGAGGCAGGGGAGAGGCCAGCCCCAGCATTTT
>TRBJ2-1|TRBV28|-|TRBD1
CASRTPGTGGNEQFF
TGTGCCAGCAGAACCCCCGGGACAGGGGGCAATGAGCAGTTCTTC
>TRBJ2-7|TRBV28|-|TRBD2
CASSLGGLVYEQYF
TGTGCCAGCAGTTTAGGGGGACTAGTCTACGAGCAGTACTTC
>TRBJ2-3|TRBV5-1|-|-
CASSLQELTDTQYF
TGCGCCAGCAGCTTACAAGAACTCACAGATACGCAGTATTTT
>TRBJ2-7|TRBV5-6|-|TRBD2
CASSFYSGRSSYEQYF
TGTGCCAGCAGCTTTTATAGCGGGAGGAGCTCCTACGAGCAGTACTTC
>TRBJ1-1|TRBV19|-|TRBD1
CASSTRTGVVTEAFF
TGTGCCAGTAGTACTCGGACAGGGGTTGTCACTGAAGCTTTCTTT
>TRBJ1-1|TRBV18|-|-
CASSPLLGGSTEAFF
TGTGCCAGCTCACCGCTACTAGGGGGTAGCACTGAAGCTTTCTTT
>TRBJ2-5|TRBV5-1|-|-
CASSLILGPKGETQYF
TGCGCCAGCAGCTTGATTTTAGGGCCGAAGGGAGAGACCCAGTACTTC